The clone carrying this T cell receptor beta chain was observed once. In the authors' methods: Reference gene primer amplification gave estimated nucleated cell counts. Profiled with immunoSEQ multiplex PCR; TCRdb holds only in-frame clones, not every one. That table gives V, J and clone size, and the DNA gave D and trimming. Found here are 55,000 to 80,000 clones, roughly 90% of them singletons; the top ten hold 1% to 1.5%. The source of the sample is a study of blood T cell repertoires in COVID-19. This CDR3 comprises 16 residues. The V and J ends lost 5 bases and 0 bases respectively, with 16 bases between them. Germline values: CDR1 MDHEN, CDR2 SYDVKM.

This chain uses TRBV28 with TRBJ1-2; TRBD1 is a possible D gene (6 bases). Sequenced material: peripheral blood. This clonotype was obtained from an older woman with acute or convalescent COVID-19. The DNA for the CDR3 is TGTGCCAGCAGTCCCGTCGACAGGTACCCTAACTATGGCTACACCTTC. It translates to CASSPVDRYPNYGYTF.